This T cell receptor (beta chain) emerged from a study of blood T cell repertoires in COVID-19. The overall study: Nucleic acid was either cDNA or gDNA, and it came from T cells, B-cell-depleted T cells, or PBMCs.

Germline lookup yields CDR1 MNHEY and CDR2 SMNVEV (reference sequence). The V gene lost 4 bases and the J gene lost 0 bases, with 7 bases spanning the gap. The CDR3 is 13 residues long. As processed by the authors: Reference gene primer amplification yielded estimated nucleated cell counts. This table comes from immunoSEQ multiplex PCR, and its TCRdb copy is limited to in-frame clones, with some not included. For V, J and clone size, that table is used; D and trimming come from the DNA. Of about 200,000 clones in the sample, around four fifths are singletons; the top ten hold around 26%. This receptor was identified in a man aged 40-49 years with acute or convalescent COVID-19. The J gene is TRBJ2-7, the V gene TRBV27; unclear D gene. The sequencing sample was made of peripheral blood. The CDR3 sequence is CASSSQASYEQYF. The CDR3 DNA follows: TGTGCCAGCAGTTCGCAAGCCTCCTACGAGCAGTACTTC.